Listed here are 21 T cell receptor beta chains from one sample, sequenced in a study of blood T cell repertoires in COVID-19 (dated by TCRdb to the early 2020s). Library construction relied on the immunoSEQ multiplex PCR assay. The table was pulled from immuneACCESS by TCRdb, which kept in-frame rearrangements only. Such tables lose some clones; where checked, under half of the loss comes from unresolved V genes, and the rest has no known cause. This sample gives 100,000 to 110,000 clones in total; 87% of them show up just once. Approximately 7% of the sample is held by the ten biggest clonotypes. The sample taken for sequencing was peripheral blood. The receptors shown here come from a man younger than 40 in a cohort sampled during active COVID-19.

The chain combines TRBV10-3 with TRBJ2-7, with TRBD1 identical over 8 bases. Germline values: CDR1 ENHRY, CDR2 SYGVKD. The CDR3 runs to 13 residues. The V segment lost 6 bases and the J segment 6 bases; nucleotides outside the gene matches: 7. This chain's CDR3 is CAISGQGFGEQYF. In nucleotides, the CDR3 is TGTGCCATCAGCGGACAGGGTTTTGGCGAGCAGTACTTC.

This clone occurred once. V and J are TRBV11-3 and TRBJ2-7; 9 bases agree with TRBD1. Trimming took 5 bases from V and 7 from J; bases not matched to a gene: 6. This CDR3 contains 13 residues. The V gene's germline CDR1 is SGHNT and CDR2 YENEEA. This CDR3 reads CASSKGTGREQYF. The CDR3 DNA reads TGTGCCAGCAGCAAAGGGACAGGGAGAGAGCAGTACTTC.

This sequence joins TRBV2 and TRBJ1-1; D unclear. V lost 8 bases and J lost 0, with 13 bases in between. Germline lookup yields CDR1 SNHLY and CDR2 FYNNEI. The CDR3 loop spans 14 amino acids. In DNA form, the CDR3 reads TGTGCCAGCGCGACAACTAGACTGAACACTGAAGCTTTCTTT. It codes for CASATTRLNTEAFF. Together with reference TRBV2 and TRBJ1-1, the CDR3 gives the full variable domain: EPEVTQTPSHQVTQMGQEVILRCVPISNHLYFYWYRQILGQKVEFLVSFYNNEISEKSEIFDDQFSVERPDGSNFTLKIRSTKLEDSAMYFCASATTRLNTEAFFGQGTRLTVV.

This clone was detected only a few times. This chain connects TRBV6-1 to TRBJ2-5, with a possible D match to TRBD1 (6 bases). Looked up from germline, CDR1 is MNHNS and CDR2 is SASEGT. Trimming removed 1 base at V and 3 bases at J, with 9 bases between. The CDR3 runs 14 residues. CDR3 sequence: CASSEGSGEETQYF. The DNA for the CDR3 is TGTGCCAGCAGTGAAGGTTCAGGGGAAGAGACCCAGTACTTC.

The gene calls are TRBV27 and TRBJ2-1, with D perhaps matching TRBD1 (5 bases). V shed 1 base and J shed 3 bases, with 10 bases lying between them. Germline loops: CDR1 MNHEY, CDR2 SMNVEV (reference sequence). This CDR3 is 15 amino acids long. The CDR3 protein is CASSLLAGLYNEQFF. As DNA, the CDR3 is TGTGCCAGCAGTTTATTGGCAGGGCTCTACAATGAGCAGTTCTTC.

The rearrangement links TRBV18 to TRBJ2-1, with 7 bases matching TRBD1. Germline values: CDR1 KGHSH, CDR2 LQKENI. The junction had 6 bases not matched to a gene; V was cut back by 7 bases and J by 0 bases. The length of the CDR3 is 15 residues. Written as DNA, the CDR3 is TGTGCCAGCTGCCGACAGGGCGGCTCCTACAATGAGCAGTTCTTC. It yields the protein CASCRQGGSYNEQFF.

The rearrangement uses TRBV19 and TRBJ2-2, with D tentatively TRBD2 (6 bases). The germline CDR1 and CDR2 sequences are LNHDA and SQIVND (reference sequence). This CDR3 region has 13 residues. Trimming cost V 5 bases and J 9 bases, with 13 bases left between them. CDR3 loop: CASSAVGGRELFF. CDR3 coding DNA: TGTGCCAGTAGTGCGGTGGGGGGACGGGAGCTGTTTTTT.

This chain joins TRBV4-1 and TRBJ1-1, with TRBD1 matching 9 bases. The CDR3 extends over 17 amino acids. CDR1 and CDR2 from the germline V gene are MGHRA and YSYEKL. V shed 1 base, J shed 7 bases, and the junction held 13 bases outside the gene matches. The CDR3 loop is CASSQGGTGTLGGEAFF. CDR3 sequence (DNA): TGCGCCAGCAGCCAAGGGGGGACAGGGACATTAGGTGGTGAAGCTTTCTTT.

The CDR3 sequence is CASSDGSTGYEQYF. For the CDR3, the DNA is TGTGCCAGCAGTGACGGCAGTACAGGGTACGAGCAGTACTTC. The V call is TRBV2, the J call TRBJ2-7; tentative D call: TRBD1 (6 bases). The CDR3 sequence is 14 residues long. CDR1 and CDR2 (germline): SNHLY, FYNNEI. V gave up 3 bases and J gave up 4 bases, with 13 bases separating them.

The J gene is TRBJ2-7, the V gene TRBV3-1 (or the pseudogene TRBV3-2); 10 bases align to TRBD1. Losses at the gene ends were 4 bases for V and 0 bases for J; bases not matched to a gene: 6. Germline CDR1 is LGHDT and CDR2 is YNNKEL (reference sequence). The CDR3 is 16 residues long. CDR3 protein: CASSRSGTGVSYEQYF. The CDR3 DNA reads TGTGCCAGCAGCCGCTCCGGGACAGGGGTCTCCTACGAGCAGTACTTC.

The V call is TRBV9, the J call TRBJ2-1, with TRBD1 matching over 9 bases. The trim removed 1 base at V and 5 bases at J, leaving 4 bases unmatched. The CDR3 length is 15 residues. From germline, CDR1 is SGDLS and CDR2 YYNGEE. CDR3 nucleotides: TGTGCCAGCAGCGTATGGGACAGGGAGGACAATGAGCAGTTCTTC. Translated: CASSVWDREDNEQFF.

The chain joins TRBV5-4 to TRBJ1-5, with TRBD1 matching over 11 bases. J was trimmed by 1 base and V by 3 bases; bases with no gene match: 9. The CDR3 has 18 residues. CDR1 and CDR2 (germline): SGHNT, YYREEE (reference sequence). The CDR3 nucleotides read TGTGCCAGCAGCTGGGACAGGGGGAGGAGTAGGAGCAATCAGCCCCAGCATTTT. Its protein is CASSWDRGRSRSNQPQHF. The variable domain in full, with the rest retrieved from reference TRBV5-4 and TRBJ1-5, is ETGVTQSPTHLIKTRGQQVTLRCSSQSGHNTVSWYQQALGQGPQFIFQYYREEENGRGNFPPRFSGLQFPNYSSELNVNALELDDSALYLCASSWDRGRSRSNQPQHFGDGTRLSIL.

The chain employs TRBV15 and TRBJ1-5; tentatively, D is TRBD1 (5 bases). V was clipped by 2 bases and J by 4 bases, with 21 bases between them. The CDR3 consists of 18 residues. Germline V gene data show CDR1 as LNHNV and CDR2 as YYDKDF (reference sequence). CDR3 sequence reads: CATSRSGLTVMENQPQHF. In nucleotides, the CDR3 is TGTGCCACCAGCAGATCTGGGTTGACAGTTATGGAGAATCAGCCCCAGCATTTT.

This chain connects TRBV7-8 to TRBJ2-7; 12 bases align to TRBD2. Looked up from germline, CDR1 is SGHVS and CDR2 is FQNEAQ. This CDR3 is 16 amino acids long. Trimming took 2 bases from V and 6 from J; bases not matched to a gene: 8. The CDR3 nucleotides are TGTGCCAGCAGCTTATTTCTGCTAGCGGGGGGGCTCGAGCAGTACTTC. The encoded protein is CASSLFLLAGGLEQYF.

The rearrangement links TRBV10-2 to TRBJ2-1; 16 nucleotides agree with TRBD2. The V segment lost 4 bases and the J segment 4 bases; nucleotides outside the gene matches: 13. This CDR3 is 20 amino acids long. Per the germline V gene, CDR1 is WSHSY and CDR2 is SAAADI. As DNA, the CDR3 is TGCGCCAGCAGTGCCACCGGGACTAGCGGGGGGGCCCCCCTATACAATGAGCAGTTCTTC. Its translation is CASSATGTSGGAPLYNEQFF.

The V and J genes are TRBV11-2 and TRBJ2-1; 11 bases agree with TRBD2. The ends lost 5 bases at V and 0 bases at J; junction bases unmatched: 6. From germline, CDR1 is SGHAT and CDR2 FQNNGV. CDR3 length equals 17 residues. In nucleotides, the CDR3 is TGTGCCAGCAGCCAGGGACTAGCGGCGAGCTCCTACAATGAGCAGTTCTTC. Translation gives CASSQGLAASSYNEQFF.

This chain links TRBV6-5 with TRBJ2-5; TRBD1 agrees at 9 bases. Germline lookup yields CDR1 MNHEY and CDR2 SVGAGI. The CDR3 is 13 residues long. Trimming took 8 bases from V and 7 from J; bases not matched to a gene: 8. CDR3 amino acids: CASQGTGGGTQYF. As DNA, the CDR3 is TGTGCCAGCCAGGGTACAGGGGGCGGGACCCAGTACTTC.

This chain links TRBV5-5 with TRBJ1-5; a possible D gene is TRBD1 (5 bases). Per germline, CDR1 SGHKS and CDR2 YYEKEE (reference sequence). This CDR3 is 15 amino acids long. Trimming took off 0 bases at V and 6 bases at J, with 13 bases between the two ends. The CDR3 sequence: CASSLDGGLGQPQHF. DNA for the CDR3: TGTGCCAGCAGCTTGGACGGGGGACTCGGTCAGCCCCAGCATTTT.

This clone appeared once. This chain links TRBV2 with TRBJ2-6; no firm D call. The CDR3 covers 15 residues. The V end was cut by 6 bases, the J end by 0 bases, with 9 bases between. Germline lookup yields CDR1 SNHLY and CDR2 FYNNEI. The DNA for the CDR3 is TGTGCCAGCAGGCCTGACACCTCTGGGGCCAACGTCCTGACTTTC. Translated: CASRPDTSGANVLTF.

This clone was counted a single time. The chain joins TRBV5-1 to TRBJ2-3; no definite D call. Trimming pared 3 bases from V and 1 base from J, leaving 12 bases between. CDR3 length: 15 amino acids. The germline V gene encodes CDR1 SGHRS and CDR2 YFSETQ. CDR3 bases: TGCGCCAGCAGCTCCCTTCTACTCCGCACAGATACGCAGTATTTT. Its translation is CASSSLLLRTDTQYF.

The chain is built from TRBV18 and TRBJ1-1, with 7 positions matching TRBD1. Germline V gene sequence: CDR1 KGHSH, CDR2 LQKENI. CDR3 length: 14 residues. Unmatched junction bases numbered 10, after V lost 3 bases and J lost 9 bases. The CDR3 loop reads CASSPSQNRGQAFF. CDR3 bases: TGTGCCAGCTCACCCTCTCAGAACAGGGGACAAGCTTTCTTT.